What follows describes a single T cell receptor beta chain. Using immunoSEQ multiplex PCR, the repertoire was profiled, and TCRdb retains in-frame clones only, with some absent. The table has around 180,000 clones, roughly 88% seen once. V lost 6 bases, J lost 7 bases, and 21 bases stayed unmatched. The CDR3 consists of 17 residues. Germline loops: CDR1 LNHDA, CDR2 SQIVND (reference sequence). The data derive from a study of blood T cell repertoires in COVID-19. Whole-study context: Collection of acute and convalescent COVID-19 samples took place in the United States, Italy and Spain.

The chain combines TRBV19 with TRBJ2-7; 7 positions agree with TRBD2. What was sequenced was peripheral blood. The TCR sequence derives from an elderly woman with acute or convalescent COVID-19. The CDR3 protein is CASSHYPRLARIGEQYF. As DNA, the CDR3 is TGTGCCAGTAGCCACTACCCAAGACTAGCCCGGATCGGTGAGCAGTACTTC.